Below are 27 T cell receptor beta chains sequenced from a single sample in a study of CD4 and CD8 cells across lung adenocarcinoma regions. One entry per CDR3 protein results from TCRdb running MiXCR on the PCR reads. Among over 10,000 distinct CDR3 sequences listed, about 50% were seen once. The sequenced material came from CD8+ T cells from the margin of a lung tumor. The receptors come from a female donor with lung adenocarcinoma. The CD4 and CD8 labels of this study may be unreliable.

This clonotype is labeled large. The V call is TRBV6-6, the J call TRBJ2-2, with D possibly TRBD2 on 6 matching bases. From germline, CDR1 is MNHNY and CDR2 SVGAGI (reference sequence). V lost 2 bases to trimming and J lost 6 bases, with 16 bases between them. The CDR3 is made up of 16 amino acids. CDR3 region: CASSYVGTQGSGELFF. CDR3 DNA sequence: TGTGCCAGCAGTTACGTTGGGACTCAAGGGTCCGGGGAGCTGTTTTTT.

The genes are TRBV4-1 and TRBJ1-2; 8 nucleotides line up with TRBD1. V dropped 0 bases and J dropped 8; count of bases not matched to a gene: 8. CDR3 size: 15 residues. CDR1 and CDR2 (germline): MGHRA, YSYEKL. CDR3 in amino acids: CASSQDGQGSWGYTF. The CDR3 DNA follows: TGCGCCAGCAGCCAAGATGGACAGGGATCTTGGGGCTACACCTTC.

This clonotype has a single count. V is TRBV24-1 and J is TRBJ2-5; D is unresolved. Trimming removed 5 bases at V and 5 bases at J, with 5 bases between. The CDR3 consists of 11 residues. From germline, CDR1 is KGHDR and CDR2 SFDVKD. The CDR3 DNA reads TGTGCCACCAGTGGAGGCGAGACCCAGTACTTC. It codes for CATSGGETQYF.

This chain connects TRBV6-1 to TRBJ2-5; 7 nucleotides agree with TRBD2. The CDR3 contains 14 residues. From germline, CDR1 is MNHNS and CDR2 SASEGT. Trimming cost V 5 bases and J 2 bases; bases outside gene matches: 5. CDR3 in DNA: TGTGCCAGCAGTCAATCTAGCGGACAAGAGACCCAGTACTTC. It is translated as CASSQSSGQETQYF.

This clonotype has a count of ten or more. The V and J genes are TRBV6-1 and TRBJ1-3; possible D gene TRBD1, 5 bases. Deletions cut 6 bases from V and 0 bases from J, with 12 bases between. CDR1 is MNHNS and CDR2 is SASEGT in the germline V gene. The CDR3 length is 15 residues. The CDR3 here is CASSRLGASGNTIYF. CDR3 DNA sequence: TGTGCCAGCAGCCGGCTCGGGGCCTCTGGAAACACCATATATTTT.

The chain carries TRBV5-1 and TRBJ2-4; the D gene could be TRBD1 or TRBD2 (5 bases each). V lost 7 bases to trimming and J lost 12 bases, with 26 bases between them. The CDR3 has 15 residues. Germline CDR1 reads SGHRS; CDR2 reads YFSETQ. This CDR3 reads CASALPQGAKDTQYF. CDR3 nucleotide sequence: TGCGCCAGCGCACTGCCGCAGGGAGCCAAAGATACTCAGTACTTC.

By its share, this clonotype is medium-sized. The J gene is TRBJ2-1, the V gene TRBV6-5; 9 bases are shared with TRBD1. J was trimmed by 10 bases and V by 8 bases; bases with no gene match: 18. The CDR3 sequence is 16 residues long. Germline V gene data show CDR1 as MNHEY and CDR2 as SVGAGI. This chain's CDR3 is CASAARPGTGLGEQFF. The CDR3 DNA follows: TGTGCCAGCGCTGCTCGACCAGGGACAGGGTTAGGGGAGCAGTTCTTC.

This chain connects TRBV6-1 to TRBJ2-4, with 10 bases that match TRBD1. The CDR3 has 13 residues. Germline values: CDR1 MNHNS, CDR2 SASEGT. The junction had 6 bases not matched to a gene; V was cut back by 6 bases and J by 10 bases. CDR3 region: CASRTGGTDIQYF. The CDR3 DNA is TGTGCCAGCAGGACAGGGGGCACAGATATTCAGTACTTC.

This chain links TRBV7-2 with TRBJ2-1; a weak D match, TRBD2 (5 bases). CDR3 length: 16 amino acids. CDR1 SGHTA and CDR2 FQGNSA come from the germline V gene. V lost 4 bases and J lost 0, with 13 bases in between. CDR3 bases: TGTGCCAGCAGCTCAAAGCGGCAAGGCTCCTACAATGAGCAGTTCTTC. Its translation: CASSSKRQGSYNEQFF.

This chain connects TRBV27 to TRBJ2-1; the match to TRBD2 covers 9 bases. Germline V gene data show CDR1 as MNHEY and CDR2 as SMNVEV (reference sequence). After removal of 6 bases from V and 5 bases from J, the junction contained 8 bases not matched to a gene. The CDR3 loop spans 15 amino acids. CDR3 in DNA: TGTGCCAGCAGCATGTACCTAGCGGGGAACAATGAGCAGTTCTTC. It codes for CASSMYLAGNNEQFF.

V and J are TRBV20-1 and TRBJ2-4; the D gene is possibly TRBD1 (5 bases). The CDR3 runs to 14 residues. CDR1 and CDR2 (germline): DFQATT, SNEGSKA (reference sequence). The V end lost 4 bases, the J end lost 8 bases, and 18 bases lay between the germline ends. The CDR3 DNA reads TGCAGTGCTACAGGGCACAGAGCCGCAGACATTCAGTACTTC. Its protein product is CSATGHRAADIQYF.

For this clonotype: The germline gene is not matched at one end of the junction; a read error may be the cause. The rearrangement joins TRBV6-1 to TRBJ2-3; 8 nucleotides line up with TRBD2. Per germline, CDR1 MNHNS and CDR2 SASEGT. CDR3 length: 16 residues. CDR3 DNA: TGTGCCAGTAGGCCTAGCGGGCACCCAGACAAAGATACGCAGTACTTT. This translates into CASRPSGHPDKDTQYF.

CDR3 sequence: CASILKRGGFIGELFF. The CDR3 nucleotides are TGTGCCAGCATCCTTAAGCGGGGGGGTTTTATCGGGGAGCTGTTTTTT. The J gene is TRBJ2-2, the V gene TRBV7-2, with 10 bases that match TRBD2. The germline V gene has CDR1 SGHTA and CDR2 FQGNSA. Losses at the gene ends were 7 bases for V and 7 bases for J; bases not matched to a gene: 12. CDR3 length: 16 residues.

The chain uses TRBV7-2 and TRBJ2-5, with D perhaps matching TRBD1 or TRBD2 (6 bases each). Germline-derived CDR1 and CDR2 are SGHTA and FQGNSA. V was trimmed by 5 bases and J by 3 bases, leaving 13 bases between them. This CDR3 contains 14 residues. The CDR3 loop reads CASSTTGDKETQYF. The DNA for the CDR3 is TGTGCCAGCAGCACAACGGGGGACAAAGAGACCCAGTACTTC.

V and J are TRBV7-2 and TRBJ1-2, with 7 positions matching TRBD1. The CDR3 is 15 residues long. With V trimmed by 2 bases and J by 7 bases, 10 bases remained unmatched. Germline V lookup: CDR1 SGHTA, CDR2 FQGNSA. CDR3 protein: CASSLSHTGVFGYTF. The CDR3 DNA is TGTGCCAGCAGCTTAAGCCACACAGGGGTATTTGGCTACACCTTC.

Only a few counts were recorded for this clonotype. The chain joins TRBV6-5 to TRBJ2-1, with 8 bases lining up with TRBD2. Germline V gene data show CDR1 as MNHEY and CDR2 as SVGAGI. The J segment lost 5 bases and the V segment lost 0 bases, leaving 3 bases of the junction unmatched. This CDR3 spans 15 amino acids. CDR3 protein: CASSYSAGANNEQFF. The CDR3, as DNA: TGTGCCAGCAGTTACTCAGCGGGAGCGAACAATGAGCAGTTCTTC.

This clonotype was recorded at least ten times. V gene TRBV30 combines with J gene TRBJ1-6; no clear D gene. Trimming took 0 bases from V and 3 from J, leaving 12 bases between them. Germline CDR1 and CDR2: GTSNPN and SVGIG (reference sequence). This CDR3 comprises 16 residues. The CDR3 nucleotides are TGTGCCTGGAGTGTAGTTTTGGCAGGCTATAATTCACCCCTCCACTTT. Translating it yields CAWSVVLAGYNSPLHF. The full variable domain, its missing parts supplied by reference TRBV30 and TRBJ1-6, is SQTIHQWPATLVQPVGSPLSLECTVEGTSNPNLYWYRQAAGRGLQLLFYSVGIGQISSEVPQNLSASRPQDRQFILSSKKLLLSDSGFYLCAWSVVLAGYNSPLHFGNGTRLTVT.

In this sample, this clonotype turned up once. One end of the junction varies from germline; a read error may be responsible. The chain combines TRBV6-1 with TRBJ2-3; TRBD2 matches 8 bases. Per the germline V gene, CDR1 is MNHNS and CDR2 is SASEGT. The CDR3 consists of 16 residues. The CDR3 sequence is CASSPSGLPAKDTQYF. The DNA for the CDR3 is TGTGCCAGCAGTCCTAGCGGGCTGCCAGCCAAAGATACGCAGTATTTC.

This clonotype was counted ten times or more. V usage is TRBV6-1 and J usage is TRBJ2-3; D call uncertain. Trimming took off 8 bases at V and 4 bases at J, with 10 bases between the two ends. The germline V gene encodes CDR1 MNHNS and CDR2 SASEGT. This CDR3 has 12 residues. As DNA, the CDR3 is TGTGCCAGCTCTAAGCGCGCAGATACGCAGTATTTT. Its protein product is CASSKRADTQYF.

This chain links TRBV27 with TRBJ2-1, with 13 bases matching TRBD2. There are 14 residues in the CDR3. The V gene's germline CDR1 is MNHEY and CDR2 SMNVEV (reference sequence). Trimming removed 9 bases from V and 8 bases from J; junction bases left unmatched: 7. The CDR3 loop is CASQWTSGSYEQFF. The CDR3 bases are TGTGCCAGTCAGTGGACTAGCGGGAGCTATGAGCAGTTCTTC.

This clonotype has more than one count but fewer than ten. This chain connects TRBV6-5 to TRBJ2-1, with 10 bases lining up with TRBD2. V lost 9 bases, J lost 10 bases, and 9 bases stayed unmatched. CDR1 and CDR2 from the germline V gene are MNHEY and SVGAGI. The CDR3 is 13 amino acids. The CDR3 protein is CASALAGAQEQFF. CDR3 in DNA: TGTGCCAGTGCTCTAGCGGGAGCACAGGAGCAGTTCTTC.

The rearrangement uses TRBV27 and TRBJ2-7; D might be TRBD1 (6 bases). Germline CDR1 reads MNHEY; CDR2 reads SMNVEV (reference sequence). The CDR3 contains 13 residues. V was trimmed by 5 bases and J by 6 bases, leaving 14 bases between them. The CDR3 spells CASSTQTGGEQYF. Written as DNA, the CDR3 is TGTGCCAGCAGTACCCAGACAGGCGGCGAGCAGTACTTC.

This clonotype has just a few counts. CDR3 amino acids: CASSEKAGGQETQYF. The CDR3 DNA is TGTGCCAGCAGTGAAAAGGCAGGGGGCCAAGAGACCCAGTACTTC. This chain links TRBV6-4 with TRBJ2-5; 7 nucleotides align to TRBD1. The germline V gene encodes CDR1 MRHNA and CDR2 SNTAGT. There are 15 residues in the CDR3. The ends lost 3 bases at V and 1 base at J; junction bases unmatched: 5.

The sample holds a few counts of this clonotype. V and J are TRBV6-1 and TRBJ1-5; D is undetermined. V was shortened by 6 bases and J by 3 bases, with 15 bases between the two germline ends. CDR1 is MNHNS and CDR2 is SASEGT in the germline V gene. This CDR3 has 15 amino acids. The DNA of the CDR3 is TGTGCCAGCAGCTTCAGGACGATGGACAATCAGCCCCAGCATTTT. This gives the protein CASSFRTMDNQPQHF.

This clonotype ranks as medium-sized. The chain joins TRBV27 to TRBJ2-5, with D tentatively TRBD1 or TRBD2 (6 bases each). CDR1 is MNHEY and CDR2 is SMNVEV in the germline V gene (reference sequence). This CDR3 has 13 residues. Trimming removed 3 bases at V and 7 bases at J, with 12 bases between. The CDR3 DNA sequence: TGTGCCAGCAGTTTTGGGGGGCTAGGGACCCAGTACTTC. This codes for CASSFGGLGTQYF.

This clonotype is categorized as medium-sized. The chain is built from TRBV6-5 and TRBJ2-2, with 9 positions matching TRBD2. This CDR3 has 17 amino acids. The germline V gene encodes CDR1 MNHEY and CDR2 SVGAGI. V lost 0 bases, J lost 5 bases, and 7 bases stayed unmatched. CDR3 sequence: CASSYSLRGGSTGELFF. CDR3 DNA sequence: TGTGCCAGCAGTTACTCCTTGCGGGGGGGCTCGACCGGGGAGCTGTTTTTT.

There are a few counts of this clonotype. The rearrangement joins TRBV5-1 to TRBJ2-3; D is undetermined. Germline CDR1 and CDR2: SGHRS and YFSETQ. V gave up 6 bases and J gave up 6 bases, with 8 bases separating them. The CDR3 length is 11 residues. CDR3 sequence (DNA): TGCGCCAGCATGAACTGGGATACGCAGTATTTT. Its translation is CASMNWDTQYF. Filled out from reference TRBV5-1 and TRBJ2-3, the complete variable domain reads KAGVTQTPRYLIKTRGQQVTLSCSPISGHRSVSWYQQTPGQGLQFLFEYFSETQRNKGNFPGRFSGRQFSNSRSEMNVSTLELGDSALYLCASMNWDTQYFGPGTRLTVL.